The subject of this entry is one TCR beta chain. This clone occurred a few times. Its antigen is unknown. One base away there is no much larger clone; base qualities are not given. With the immunoSEQ assay, which is a bias-controlled multiplex PCR relying on V- and J-specific primers, TCR beta CDR3 regions were amplified from genomic DNA. In a second PCR step, a proprietary barcode and Illumina adapter sequences were attached to the CDR3 amplicons. An Illumina MiSeq instrument was used to sequence the CDR3 libraries. Processing in the source paper ran as follows. Export and quality control were done with immunoSEQ Analyzer 3.0, while downstream analyses used R Bioconductor and Immunarch. Repertoire metrics were calculated using only productive rearrangements within the normalized downsampled data set. In the normalized cohort, clonotypes with more than 5 templates were defined as pathologically expanded. Repertoire diversity was measured with the Inverse Simpson Index. The non-normalized data set was used for CMV-specificity analyses so that all clonotypes could be captured. TCRdb carries this immuneACCESS record with in-frame sequences only. Its versions omit some clonotypes, under half of them owing to an unresolved V gene in the studies checked, with the rest unexplained. From that table come the V and J calls and clone size; the DNA was used to work out D and trimming. This sample lists around 5,000 clones; approximately 72% were detected once. Of the sample, under 30% falls within the top ten clones.

This sample was taken from a study of T cell clonotyping in hematopoietic cell transplantation (dated by TCRdb to the early 2020s). A note on the overall study: In the study, around 140 blood samples were gathered from 40 or so consecutive transplant recipients and their related donors. Recruitment of patients ran from 2015 to early 2017, and follow-up continued until late 2020 or until death. On the study overall, not on this receptor specifically: Overlap with donor repertoires was found for only a small fraction of recipient repertoires, with over 95% found to appear de novo at the given depth. Recipient TCR diversity fell after transplant, with pathologically expanded clonotypes rising progressively from day 30 to day 180. The sample size was limited and the cells went unsorted, which meant the CD4 and CD8 repertoire contributions could not be told apart. Inverse Simpson Index values from donors and from recipients before transplant predicted broader TCR repertoire diversity after transplant.

This sample's time point label indicates: 100 days after allo-HCT. Blood from recipients was drawn about 28 days before transplant and again at days 30, 100 and 180 after transplant. Nuclei Lysis Solution was used to extract genomic DNA from fresh or cryopreserved unfractionated peripheral blood mononuclear cells. There are 16 amino acids in the CDR3, from cysteine to phenylalanine inclusive. The CDR3 DNA has 48 bases and is translated from base 1. At the junction V is shortened by 5 bases and J by 5 bases; bases outside the gene matches: 10. CDR1 PRHDT and CDR2 FYEKMQ are derived from the germline V gene (reference sequence).

The receptor chain draws on TRBV13 and TRBJ2-5; 11 junctional bases match TRBD2. This clonotype originated in a female patient aged 50 to 60 who had an allogeneic stem cell transplant, so the T cells may come from the graft donor. Some clones in this sample may be carry-over from other donors' samples. The material sequenced was PBMCs, taken 100 days after allogeneic stem cell transplant. The nucleotide sequence reads TGTGCCAGCAGCCCCCCTACTAGCGGGAGCGGGGAGACCCAGTACTTC. This encodes CASSPPTSGSGETQYF.